The clone carrying this T cell receptor (beta chain) came up a few times. Its antigen is unknown. Quantitative 5'-RACE with molecular barcodes produced the TCR beta libraries. TCRdb itself ran the 5' RACE reads through MiXCR, one entry per CDR3 protein. The sample consists of approximately 540,000 distinct CDR3 sequences, 9.5% to 15% of them appearing once. This entry belongs to a study of CD8 T cells in ankylosing spondylitis. Study conclusions and caveats: Past studies reported some motif variants in reactive arthritis synovial fluid and blood. Made up of about eight highly homologous variants, a TCR beta motif appeared characteristic of ankylosing spondylitis blood.

The CDR3 contains 16 residues. With V trimmed by 4 bases and J by 7 bases, 15 bases remained unmatched. The TCR was taken from a male donor with ankylosing spondylitis. Sequences were obtained from blood, either unsorted or a sorted T cell fraction (not recorded which). V usage is TRBV12-3 or TRBV12-4 and J usage is TRBJ1-1; the match to TRBD1 covers 7 bases. As DNA, the CDR3 is TGTGCCAGCAGTTACCTCTGGACAGGAGGAACAGATGAAGCTTTCTTT. It specifies CASSYLWTGGTDEAFF.